A selection of T cell receptor beta chains follows, all from one sample in a study of CD8 T cells in ankylosing spondylitis. TCRdb independently ran MiXCR on the 5' RACE reads; one entry per CDR3 protein. Among fewer than 550,000 distinct CDR3 sequences, 5.3% were seen once, and the ten largest hold under 4.5%. Sequencing used blood, either unsorted or a sorted T cell fraction (not recorded which). The receptors stem from a male donor with ankylosing spondylitis. CDR3s include the opening cysteine and the closing phenylalanine or tryptophan.

v_call,j_call,cdr3_aa
TRBV5-6,TRBJ1-1,CASSLVGKTEAFF
TRBV15,TRBJ2-7,CATSRELRASYEQYF
TRBV29-1,TRBJ2-1,CSVASSGAYNEQFF
TRBV7-2,TRBJ2-1,CASSLVSTVDNEQFF
TRBV6-2/TRBV6-3,TRBJ1-5,CASSLQGVYGNQPQHF
TRBV20-1,TRBJ1-1,CSALGRGRLDTEAFF
TRBV7-9,TRBJ2-3,CASSSSTDTQYF
TRBV7-8,TRBJ2-3,CASSLVSLAGEYSTDTQYF
TRBV27,TRBJ1-2,CASSFSTGLPNYGYTF
TRBV27,TRBJ1-2,CASSFRIPSLGANYGYTF
TRBV7-8,TRBJ2-1,CASSLAAGGRGYNEQFF
TRBV7-2,TRBJ2-7,CASSLGAGPYEQYF
TRBV20-1,TRBJ2-3,CSASLAGPDTQYF
TRBV7-2,TRBJ1-2,CASSPRAGGRTFYGYTF
TRBV20-1,TRBJ2-1,CSAREGGHNEQFF
TRBV28,TRBJ2-7,CASSFPPAGVYEQYF
TRBV4-3,TRBJ2-2,CASSRAGTGNTGELFF
TRBV29-1,TRBJ2-5,CSVVRGAHETQYF
TRBV2,TRBJ1-1,CASSDVGTGINTEAFF
TRBV27,TRBJ1-1,CASSFGGPNTEAFF
TRBV28,TRBJ2-3,CASIPLATSTDTQYF
TRBV12-3/TRBV12-4,TRBJ2-7,CASSSLGITYEQYF
TRBV5-1,TRBJ2-5,CASHTGFGETQYF
TRBV10-3,TRBJ2-2,CAISSTGGNANTGELFF
TRBV20-1,TRBJ2-1,CCAREGPISYNEQFF
TRBV5-6,TRBJ1-1,CASTFSDGYTEAFF
TRBV4-3,TRBJ2-1,CASSQVGGQGYSEQFF
TRBV14,TRBJ2-7,CASSQGGLAGYSYEQYF
TRBV7-2,TRBJ2-3,CASSSFNPDTQYF
TRBV4-2,TRBJ2-2,CASSLYLTVPGELFF
TRBV4-1,TRBJ2-4,CASSSIGTSGLIQYF
TRBV12-3/TRBV12-4,TRBJ2-2,CASSLGQGARTGELFF
TRBV6-4,TRBJ2-3,CASSRTPAGSTDTQYF
TRBV24-1,TRBJ1-2,CATSAGQATGGYTF
TRBV6-5,TRBJ1-1,CASSYSTGEWTAEAFF
TRBV5-1,TRBJ2-7,CASSPRDRGEQYF
TRBV20-1,TRBJ2-1,CSARETRSSYNEQFF
TRBV4-1,TRBJ1-3,CASSPEATGNTIYF
TRBV27,TRBJ2-1,CASSRSHPGGKYNEQFF
TRBV7-3,TRBJ2-1,CASSLGLHNEQFF
TRBV10-3,TRBJ1-1,CAISDRDTNTEAFF
TRBV12-3/TRBV12-4,TRBJ1-2,CASSRDGGARGYTF
TRBV10-3,TRBJ1-6,CAISEWFGGSVSPLHF
TRBV7-2,TRBJ1-1,CASSMGTGRLGFF
TRBV5-1,TRBJ2-1,CASSTILAGGLYQFF
TRBV27,TRBJ2-5,CASSFNPGTSGGARETQYF
TRBV4-3,TRBJ2-1,CASSQETGRALPYNEQFF
TRBV12-3/TRBV12-4,TRBJ2-5,CASSRPFGETQYF
TRBV20-1,TRBJ2-5,CSASKLQETQYF
TRBV6-1,TRBJ2-7,CASSPMTSGTPYEQYF
TRBV19,TRBJ1-1,CASSTRQLAEAFF
TRBV6-1,TRBJ1-2,CASSGQGAGSYGYTF
TRBV7-2,TRBJ2-1,CASSLGLAENEQFF
TRBV9,TRBJ2-7,CASSVEGRAHEQYF
TRBV12-3/TRBV12-4,TRBJ2-5,CASSEGQGGLETQYF
TRBV29-1,TRBJ2-1,CSVDQRATYNEQFF
TRBV7-9,TRBJ1-4,CASSLVADEKLFF
TRBV5-1,TRBJ1-1,CASSFTREVMNTEAFF
TRBV5-1,TRBJ2-7,CASSSPTGGAEQYF